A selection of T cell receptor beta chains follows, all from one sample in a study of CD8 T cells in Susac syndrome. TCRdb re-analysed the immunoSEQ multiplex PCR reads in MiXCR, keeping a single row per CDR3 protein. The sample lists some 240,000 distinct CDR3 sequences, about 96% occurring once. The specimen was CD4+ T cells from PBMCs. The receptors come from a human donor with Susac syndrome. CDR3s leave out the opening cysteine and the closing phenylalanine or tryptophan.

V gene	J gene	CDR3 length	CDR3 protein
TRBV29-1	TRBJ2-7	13	SALMGDRGAYEQY
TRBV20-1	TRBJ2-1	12	SASLTSRHNEQF
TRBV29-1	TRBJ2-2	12	SVGDSGYTGELF
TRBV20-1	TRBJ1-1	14	SARGGTGRKNTEAF
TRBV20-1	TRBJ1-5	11	SASQGVVQPQH
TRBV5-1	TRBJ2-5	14	ASKGTGTYHEETQY
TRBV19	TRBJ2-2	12	ASSMEGLAGELF
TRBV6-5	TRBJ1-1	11	ASSYAGNTEAF
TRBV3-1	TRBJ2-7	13	ASSRNRDRVHEQY
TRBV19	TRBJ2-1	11	ASSIPRLNEQF
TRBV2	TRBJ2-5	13	ASREHRTLQETQY
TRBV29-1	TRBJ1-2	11	SVVSGYGYGYT
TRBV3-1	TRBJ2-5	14	ASSGGGLAGKETQY
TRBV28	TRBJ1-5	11	ASMGPIHQPQH
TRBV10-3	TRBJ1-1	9	AIGRGELAF
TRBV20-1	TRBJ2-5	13	SAPLAGGPGETQY
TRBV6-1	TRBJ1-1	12	ASSGDRVHTEAF
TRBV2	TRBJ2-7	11	ASEADTSYEQY
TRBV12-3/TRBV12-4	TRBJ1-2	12	ASSARPGGSGYT
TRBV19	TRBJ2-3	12	ASSLRRGTDTQY
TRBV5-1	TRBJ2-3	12	ASSLAAGTDTQY
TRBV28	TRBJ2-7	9	ASSGKYEQY
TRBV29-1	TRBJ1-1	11	SARQGENTEAF
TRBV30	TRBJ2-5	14	AWSVGLAGVGETQY
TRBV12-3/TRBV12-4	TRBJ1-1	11	ASRTAGGTEAF
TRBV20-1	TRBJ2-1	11	SASQNSYNEQF
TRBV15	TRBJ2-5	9	ATSFGETQY